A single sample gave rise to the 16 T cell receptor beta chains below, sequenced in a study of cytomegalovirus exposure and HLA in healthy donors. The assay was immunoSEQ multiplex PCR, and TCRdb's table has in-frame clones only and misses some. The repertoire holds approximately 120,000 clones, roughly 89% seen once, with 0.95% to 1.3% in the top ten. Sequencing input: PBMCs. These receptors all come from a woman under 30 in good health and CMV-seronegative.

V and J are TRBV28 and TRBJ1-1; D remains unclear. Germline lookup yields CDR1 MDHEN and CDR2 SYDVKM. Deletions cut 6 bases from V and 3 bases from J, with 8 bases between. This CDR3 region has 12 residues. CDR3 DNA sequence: TGTGCCAGCAGGCGAGGCCACACTGAAGCTTTCTTT. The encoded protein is CASRRGHTEAFF.

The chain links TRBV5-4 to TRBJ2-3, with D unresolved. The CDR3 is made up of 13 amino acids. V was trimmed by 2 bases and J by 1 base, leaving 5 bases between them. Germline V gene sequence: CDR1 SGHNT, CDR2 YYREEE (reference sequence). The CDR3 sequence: CASSLYGTDTQYF. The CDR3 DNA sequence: TGTGCCAGCAGCTTATATGGCACAGATACGCAGTATTTT.

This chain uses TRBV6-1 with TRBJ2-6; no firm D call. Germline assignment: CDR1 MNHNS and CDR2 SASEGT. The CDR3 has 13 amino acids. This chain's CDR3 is CASYLSGANVLTF. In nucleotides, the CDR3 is TGTGCGTCTTATCTCTCTGGGGCCAACGTCCTGACTTTC.

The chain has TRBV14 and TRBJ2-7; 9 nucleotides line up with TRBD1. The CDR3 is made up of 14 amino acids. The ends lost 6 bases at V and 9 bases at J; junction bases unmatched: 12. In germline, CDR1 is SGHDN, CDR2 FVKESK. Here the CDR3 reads CASSKPGQGPLQYF. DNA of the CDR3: TGTGCCAGCAGTAAACCGGGACAGGGACCCCTGCAGTACTTC.

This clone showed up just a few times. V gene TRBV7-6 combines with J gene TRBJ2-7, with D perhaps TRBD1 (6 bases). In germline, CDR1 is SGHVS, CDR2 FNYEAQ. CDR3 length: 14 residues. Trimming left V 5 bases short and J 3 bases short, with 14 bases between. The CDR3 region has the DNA TGTGCCAGCAGCCCAGGGGCTCTGGTCTACGAGCAGTACTTC. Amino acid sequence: CASSPGALVYEQYF.

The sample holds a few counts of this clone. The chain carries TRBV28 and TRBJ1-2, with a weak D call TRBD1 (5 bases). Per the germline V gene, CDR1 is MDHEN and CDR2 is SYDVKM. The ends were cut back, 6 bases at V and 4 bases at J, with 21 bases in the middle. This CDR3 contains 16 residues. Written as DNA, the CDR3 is TGTGCCAGCAGGCGGGGACCCCGGTTGGGTAGCTATGGCTACACCTTC. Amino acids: CASRRGPRLGSYGYTF.

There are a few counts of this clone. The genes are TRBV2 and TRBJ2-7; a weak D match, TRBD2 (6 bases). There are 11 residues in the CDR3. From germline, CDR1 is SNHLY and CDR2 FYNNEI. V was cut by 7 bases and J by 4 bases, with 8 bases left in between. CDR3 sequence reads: CASKGGYEQYV. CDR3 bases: TGTGCCAGCAAGGGAGGTTACGAGCAGTACGTC.

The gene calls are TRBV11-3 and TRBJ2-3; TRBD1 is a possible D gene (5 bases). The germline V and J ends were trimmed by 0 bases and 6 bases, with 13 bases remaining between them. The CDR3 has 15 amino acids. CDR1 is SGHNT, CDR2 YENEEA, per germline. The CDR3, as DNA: TGTGCCAGCAGCTTAGATTCGGATCAGGGTGATACGCAGTATTTT. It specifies CASSLDSDQGDTQYF.

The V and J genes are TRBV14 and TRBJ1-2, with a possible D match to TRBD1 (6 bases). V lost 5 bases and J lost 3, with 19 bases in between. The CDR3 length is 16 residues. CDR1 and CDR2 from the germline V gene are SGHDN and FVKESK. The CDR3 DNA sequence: TGTGCCAGCAGCTCGCCTTTGGGACACCGAGACTATGGCTACACCTTC. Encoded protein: CASSSPLGHRDYGYTF.

CDR3 sequence reads: CASSKAGQGGTEAFF. In DNA, the CDR3 is TGTGCCAGCAGCAAAGCAGGACAGGGAGGTACTGAAGCTTTCTTT. The chain uses TRBV11-3 and TRBJ1-1, with 8 bases matching TRBD1. The V gene's germline CDR1 is SGHNT and CDR2 YENEEA. This CDR3 comprises 15 residues. V was pared by 5 bases and J by 5 bases, with 10 bases of the junction left unmatched.

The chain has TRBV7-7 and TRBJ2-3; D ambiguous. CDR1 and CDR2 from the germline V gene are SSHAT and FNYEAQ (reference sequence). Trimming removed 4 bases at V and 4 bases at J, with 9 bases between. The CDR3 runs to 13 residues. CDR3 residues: CASSSGTADTQYF. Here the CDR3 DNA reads TGTGCCAGCAGCTCCGGAACAGCAGATACGCAGTATTTT.

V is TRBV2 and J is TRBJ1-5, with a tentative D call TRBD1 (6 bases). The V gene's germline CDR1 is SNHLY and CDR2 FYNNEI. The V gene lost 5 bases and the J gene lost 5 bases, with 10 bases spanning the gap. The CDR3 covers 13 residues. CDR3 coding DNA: TGTGCCAGCAGTAGGGACACCTATCAGCCCCAGCATTTT. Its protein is CASSRDTYQPQHF.

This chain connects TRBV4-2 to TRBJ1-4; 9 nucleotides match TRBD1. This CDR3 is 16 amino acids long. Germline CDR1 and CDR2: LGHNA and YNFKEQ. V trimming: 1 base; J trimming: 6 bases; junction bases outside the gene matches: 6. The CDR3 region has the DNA TGTGCCAGCAGCCAAGGGACAGGGGACGGGGATGAAAAACTGTTTTTT. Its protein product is CASSQGTGDGDEKLFF.

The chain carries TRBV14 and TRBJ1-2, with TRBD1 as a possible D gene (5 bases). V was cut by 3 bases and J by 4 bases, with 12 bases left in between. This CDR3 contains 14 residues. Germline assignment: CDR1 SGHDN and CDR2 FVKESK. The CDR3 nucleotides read TGTGCCAGCAGCCAGGGGGGATGGAGCTATGGCTACACCTTC. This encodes CASSQGGWSYGYTF.

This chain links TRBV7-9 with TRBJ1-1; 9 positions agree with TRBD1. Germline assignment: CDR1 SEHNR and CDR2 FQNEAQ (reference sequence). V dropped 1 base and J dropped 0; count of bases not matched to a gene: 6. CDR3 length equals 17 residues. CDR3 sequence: CASSLEGQGLMNTEAFF. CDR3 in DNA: TGTGCCAGCAGCTTAGAGGGACAGGGCTTGATGAACACTGAAGCTTTCTTT.

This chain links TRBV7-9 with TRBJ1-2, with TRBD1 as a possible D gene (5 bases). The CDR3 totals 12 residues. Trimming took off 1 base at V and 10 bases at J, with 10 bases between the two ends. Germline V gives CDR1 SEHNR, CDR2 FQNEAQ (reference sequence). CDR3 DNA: TGTGCCAGCAGCTTAGAGACCAGGGCCTACACCTTC. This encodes CASSLETRAYTF.